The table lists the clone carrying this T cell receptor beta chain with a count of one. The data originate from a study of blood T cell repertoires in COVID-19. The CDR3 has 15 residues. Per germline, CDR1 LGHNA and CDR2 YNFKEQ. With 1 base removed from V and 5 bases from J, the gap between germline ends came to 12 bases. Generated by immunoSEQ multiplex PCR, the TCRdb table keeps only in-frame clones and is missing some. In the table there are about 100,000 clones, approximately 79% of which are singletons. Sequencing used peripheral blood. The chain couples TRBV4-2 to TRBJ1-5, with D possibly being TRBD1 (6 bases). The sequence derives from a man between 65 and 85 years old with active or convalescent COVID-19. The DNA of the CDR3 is TGTGCCAGCAGCCAAGTCGACAGGATGGATCAGCCCCAGCATTTT. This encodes CASSQVDRMDQPQHF.